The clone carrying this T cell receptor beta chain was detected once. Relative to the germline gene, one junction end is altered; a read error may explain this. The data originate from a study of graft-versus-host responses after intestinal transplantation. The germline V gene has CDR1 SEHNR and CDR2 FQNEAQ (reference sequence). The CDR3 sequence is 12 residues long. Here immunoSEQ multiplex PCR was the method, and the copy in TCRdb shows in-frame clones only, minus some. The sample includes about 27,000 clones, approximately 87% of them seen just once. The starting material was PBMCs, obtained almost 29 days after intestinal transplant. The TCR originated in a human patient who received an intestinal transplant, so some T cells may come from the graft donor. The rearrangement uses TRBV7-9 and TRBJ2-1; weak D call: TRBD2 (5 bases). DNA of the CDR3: TGTGCCGGCAGCTTTGGAGGCAATGAGCAGTTCTTC. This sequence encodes CAGSFGGNEQFF. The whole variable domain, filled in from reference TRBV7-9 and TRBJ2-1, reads DTGVSQNPRHKITKRGQNVTFRCDPISEHNRLYWYRQTLGQGPEFLTYFQNEAQLEKSRLLSDRFSAERPKGSFSTLEIQRTEQGDSAMYLCAGSFGGNEQFFGPGTRLTVL.